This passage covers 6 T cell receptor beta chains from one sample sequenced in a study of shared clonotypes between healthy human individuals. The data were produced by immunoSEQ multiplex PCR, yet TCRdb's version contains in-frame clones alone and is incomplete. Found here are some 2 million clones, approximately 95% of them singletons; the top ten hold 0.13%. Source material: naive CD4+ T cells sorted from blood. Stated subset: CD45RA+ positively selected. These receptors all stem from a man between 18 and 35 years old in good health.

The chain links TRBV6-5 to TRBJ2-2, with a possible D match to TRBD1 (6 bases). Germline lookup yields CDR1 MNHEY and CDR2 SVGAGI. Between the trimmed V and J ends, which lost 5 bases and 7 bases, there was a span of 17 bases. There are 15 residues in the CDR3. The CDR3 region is CASSPPGQGNGELFF. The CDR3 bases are TGTGCCAGCAGTCCGCCGGGACAAGGAAACGGGGAGCTGTTTTTT.

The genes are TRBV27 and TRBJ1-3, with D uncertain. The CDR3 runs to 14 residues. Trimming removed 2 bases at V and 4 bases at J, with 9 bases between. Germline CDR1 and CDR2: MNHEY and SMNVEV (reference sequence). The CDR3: CASSLTGNGNTIYF. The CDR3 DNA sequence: TGTGCCAGCAGTTTAACCGGGAACGGAAACACCATATATTTT.

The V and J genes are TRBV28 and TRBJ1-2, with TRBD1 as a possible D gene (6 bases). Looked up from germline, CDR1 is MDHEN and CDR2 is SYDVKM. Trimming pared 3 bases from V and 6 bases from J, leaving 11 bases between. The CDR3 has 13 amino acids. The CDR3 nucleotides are TGTGCCAGCAGTTTTTTACCAGGGGATGGCTACACCTTC. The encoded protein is CASSFLPGDGYTF.

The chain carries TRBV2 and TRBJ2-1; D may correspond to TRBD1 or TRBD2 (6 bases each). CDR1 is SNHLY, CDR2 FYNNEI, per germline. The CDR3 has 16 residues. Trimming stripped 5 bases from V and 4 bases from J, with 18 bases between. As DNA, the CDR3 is TGTGCCAGCAGTAATCGTGGAGGGGGAGCGTACAATGAGCAGTTCTTC. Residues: CASSNRGGGAYNEQFF.

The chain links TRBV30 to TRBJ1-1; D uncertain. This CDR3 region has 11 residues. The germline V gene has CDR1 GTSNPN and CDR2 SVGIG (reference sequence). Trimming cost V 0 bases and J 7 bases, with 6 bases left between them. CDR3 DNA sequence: TGTGCCTGGAGTGTACAATATGAAGCTTTCTTT. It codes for CAWSVQYEAFF.

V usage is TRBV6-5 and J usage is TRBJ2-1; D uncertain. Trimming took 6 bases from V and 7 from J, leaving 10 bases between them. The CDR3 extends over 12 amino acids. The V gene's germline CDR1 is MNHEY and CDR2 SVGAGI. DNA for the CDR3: TGTGCCAGCAGGTCACAATGGAATGAGCAGTTCTTC. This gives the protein CASRSQWNEQFF.